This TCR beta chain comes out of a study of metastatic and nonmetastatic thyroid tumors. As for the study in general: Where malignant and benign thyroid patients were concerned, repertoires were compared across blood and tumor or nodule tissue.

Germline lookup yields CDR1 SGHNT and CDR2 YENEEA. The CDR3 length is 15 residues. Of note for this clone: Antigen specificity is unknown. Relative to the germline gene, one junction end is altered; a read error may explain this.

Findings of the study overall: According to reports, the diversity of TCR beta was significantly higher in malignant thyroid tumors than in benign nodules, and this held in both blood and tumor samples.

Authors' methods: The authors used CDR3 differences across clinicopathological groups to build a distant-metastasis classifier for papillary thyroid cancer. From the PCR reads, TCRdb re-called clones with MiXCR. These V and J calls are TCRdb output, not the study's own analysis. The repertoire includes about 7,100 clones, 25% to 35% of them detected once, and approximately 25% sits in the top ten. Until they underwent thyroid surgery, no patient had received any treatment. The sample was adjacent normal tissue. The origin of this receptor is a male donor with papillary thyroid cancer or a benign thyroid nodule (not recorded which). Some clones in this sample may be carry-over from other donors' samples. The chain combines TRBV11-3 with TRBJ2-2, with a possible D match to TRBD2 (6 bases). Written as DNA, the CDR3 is TGTGCCAGCAGCTTGGGGGACTCGGACACCGGGGAGCTGGTTTTT. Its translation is CASSLGDSDTGELVF. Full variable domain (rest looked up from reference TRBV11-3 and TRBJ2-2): EAGVVQSPRYKIIEKKQPVAFWCNPISGHNTLYWYLQNLGQGPELLIRYENEEAVDDSQLPKDRFSAERLKGVDSTLKIQPAELGDSAVYLCASSLGDSDTGELVFGEGSRLTVL.